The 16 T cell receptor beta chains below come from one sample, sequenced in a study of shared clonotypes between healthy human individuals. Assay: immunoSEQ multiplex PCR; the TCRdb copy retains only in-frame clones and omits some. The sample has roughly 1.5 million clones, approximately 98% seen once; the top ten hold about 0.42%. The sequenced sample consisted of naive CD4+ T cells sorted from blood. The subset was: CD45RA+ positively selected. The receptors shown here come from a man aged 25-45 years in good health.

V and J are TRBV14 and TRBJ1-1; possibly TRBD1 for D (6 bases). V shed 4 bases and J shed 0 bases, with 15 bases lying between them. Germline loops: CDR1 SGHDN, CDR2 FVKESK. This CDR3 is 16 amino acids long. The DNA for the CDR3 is TGTGCCAGCAGCCCTGCCCCGGACAGAATGAACACTGAAGCTTTCTTT. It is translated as CASSPAPDRMNTEAFF.

CDR3 region: CASSALGTSGETQYF. In nucleotides, the CDR3 is TGTGCCAGCAGCGCGTTGGGGACTAGCGGAGAGACCCAGTACTTC. This rearrangement joins TRBV9 to TRBJ2-5; 11 positions agree with TRBD2. V was clipped by 3 bases and J by 4 bases; unmatched bases: 5. This CDR3 has 15 residues. Germline V gives CDR1 SGDLS, CDR2 YYNGEE.

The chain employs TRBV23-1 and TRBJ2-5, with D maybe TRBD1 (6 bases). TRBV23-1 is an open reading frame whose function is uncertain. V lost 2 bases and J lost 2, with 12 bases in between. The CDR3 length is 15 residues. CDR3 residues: CASSQTGTCQETQYF. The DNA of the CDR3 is TGCGCCAGCAGTCAAACCGGGACATGTCAAGAGACCCAGTACTTC.

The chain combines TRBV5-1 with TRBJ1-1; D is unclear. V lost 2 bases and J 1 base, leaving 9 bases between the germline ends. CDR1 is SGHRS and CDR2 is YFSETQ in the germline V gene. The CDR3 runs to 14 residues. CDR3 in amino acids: CASSFGSGNTEAFF. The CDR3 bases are TGCGCCAGCAGCTTCGGGTCGGGGAACACTGAAGCTTTCTTT. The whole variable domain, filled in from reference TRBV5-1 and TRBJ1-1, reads KAGVTQTPRYLIKTRGQQVTLSCSPISGHRSVSWYQQTPGQGLQFLFEYFSETQRNKGNFPGRFSGRQFSNSRSEMNVSTLELGDSALYLCASSFGSGNTEAFFGQGTRLTVV.

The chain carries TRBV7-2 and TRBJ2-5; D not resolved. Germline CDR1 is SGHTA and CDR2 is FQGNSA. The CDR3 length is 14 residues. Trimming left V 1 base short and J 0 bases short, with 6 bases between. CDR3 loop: CASSLDINQETQYF. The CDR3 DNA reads TGTGCCAGCAGCTTAGACATTAACCAAGAGACCCAGTACTTC.

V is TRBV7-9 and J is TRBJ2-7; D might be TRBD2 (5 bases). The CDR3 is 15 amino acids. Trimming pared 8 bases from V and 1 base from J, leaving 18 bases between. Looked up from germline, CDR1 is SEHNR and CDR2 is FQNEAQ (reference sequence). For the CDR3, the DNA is TGTGCCAGCGAACTGGGCGGAGGCAGGTCCTACGAGCAGTACTTC. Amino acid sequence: CASELGGGRSYEQYF.

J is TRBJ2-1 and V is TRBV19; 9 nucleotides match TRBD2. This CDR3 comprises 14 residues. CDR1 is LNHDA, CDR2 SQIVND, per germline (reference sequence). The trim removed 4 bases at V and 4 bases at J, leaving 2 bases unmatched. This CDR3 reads CASSTTSGYNEQFF. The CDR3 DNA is TGTGCCAGTAGTACGACTAGCGGATACAATGAGCAGTTCTTC. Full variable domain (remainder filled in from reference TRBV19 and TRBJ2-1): DGGITQSPKYLFRKEGQNVTLSCEQNLNHDAMYWYRQDPGQGLRLIYYSQIVNDFQKGDIAEGYSVSREKKESFPLTVTSAQKNPTAFYLCASSTTSGYNEQFFGPGTRLTVL.

This chain's CDR3 is CASSAGQGTYGYTF. CDR3 bases: TGCGCCAGCAGCGCGGGACAGGGTACCTATGGCTACACCTTC. The V and J genes are TRBV5-1 and TRBJ1-2; TRBD1 matches 9 bases. V lost 4 bases to trimming and J lost 4 bases; unmatched junction nucleotides: 5. Per the germline V gene, CDR1 is SGHRS and CDR2 is YFSETQ. The CDR3 contains 14 residues.

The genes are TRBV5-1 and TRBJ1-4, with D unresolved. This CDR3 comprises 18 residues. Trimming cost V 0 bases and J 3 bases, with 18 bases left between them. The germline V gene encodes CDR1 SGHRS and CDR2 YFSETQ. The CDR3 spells CASSLGGSGVLANEKLFF. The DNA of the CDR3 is TGCGCCAGCAGCTTGGGAGGGTCGGGCGTGCTAGCTAATGAAAAACTGTTTTTT. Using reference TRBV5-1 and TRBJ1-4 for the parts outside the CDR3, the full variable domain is KAGVTQTPRYLIKTRGQQVTLSCSPISGHRSVSWYQQTPGQGLQFLFEYFSETQRNKGNFPGRFSGRQFSNSRSEMNVSTLELGDSALYLCASSLGGSGVLANEKLFFGSGTQLSVL.

The CDR3: CASSFSSQNIQYF. The CDR3 region has the DNA TGTGCCAGCAGCTTTAGTTCCCAAAACATTCAGTACTTC. The J gene is TRBJ2-4, the V gene TRBV5-4; no reliable D call. The CDR3 has 13 residues. V was cut by 2 bases and J by 5 bases, with 8 bases left in between. Germline CDR1 SGHNT, CDR2 YYREEE (reference sequence).

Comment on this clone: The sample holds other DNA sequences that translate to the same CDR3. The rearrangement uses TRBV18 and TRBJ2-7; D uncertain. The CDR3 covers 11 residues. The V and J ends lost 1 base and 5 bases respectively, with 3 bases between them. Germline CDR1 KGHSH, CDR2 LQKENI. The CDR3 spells CASSPLHEQYF. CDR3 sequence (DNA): TGTGCCAGCTCACCACTCCACGAGCAGTACTTC.

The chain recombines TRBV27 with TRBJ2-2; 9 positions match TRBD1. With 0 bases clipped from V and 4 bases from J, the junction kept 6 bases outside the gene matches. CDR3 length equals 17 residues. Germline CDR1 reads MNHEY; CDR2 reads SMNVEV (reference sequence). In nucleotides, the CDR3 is TGTGCCAGCAGTTTATCAACAGGGGGCGAAATCACCGGGGAGCTGTTTTTT. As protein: CASSLSTGGEITGELFF.

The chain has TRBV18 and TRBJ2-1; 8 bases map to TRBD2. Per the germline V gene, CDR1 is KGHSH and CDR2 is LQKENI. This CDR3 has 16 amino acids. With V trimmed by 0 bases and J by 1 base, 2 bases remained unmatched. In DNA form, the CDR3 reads TGTGCCAGCTCACCACCGCAGCGGGAGTCCTACAATGAGCAGTTCTTC. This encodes CASSPPQRESYNEQFF.

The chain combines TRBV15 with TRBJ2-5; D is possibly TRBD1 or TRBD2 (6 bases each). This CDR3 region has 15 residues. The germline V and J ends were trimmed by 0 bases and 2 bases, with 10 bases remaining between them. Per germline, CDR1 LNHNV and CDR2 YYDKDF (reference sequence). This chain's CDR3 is CATSRDRGRQETQYF. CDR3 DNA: TGTGCCACCAGCAGAGATCGGGGGCGGCAAGAGACCCAGTACTTC.

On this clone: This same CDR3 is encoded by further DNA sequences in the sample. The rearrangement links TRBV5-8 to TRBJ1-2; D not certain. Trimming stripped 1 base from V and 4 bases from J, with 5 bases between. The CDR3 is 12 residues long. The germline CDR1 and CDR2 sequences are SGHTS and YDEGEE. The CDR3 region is CASSLRGYGYTF. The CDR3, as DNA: TGTGCCAGCAGCTTGCGTGGCTATGGCTACACCTTC.

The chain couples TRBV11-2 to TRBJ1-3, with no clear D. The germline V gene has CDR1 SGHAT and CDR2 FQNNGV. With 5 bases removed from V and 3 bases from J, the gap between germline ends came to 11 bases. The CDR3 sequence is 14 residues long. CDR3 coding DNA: TGTGCCAGCAGCGACGGAGTTCTTGGAAACACCATATATTTT. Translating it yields CASSDGVLGNTIYF.